This TCR beta chain is drawn from a study of T cells after yellow fever vaccination (dated by TCRdb to about 2019). Concerning the study at large: Libraries from fractions with low cell numbers were prepared with the SMART-Seq v4 Ultra Low Input RNA kit. To track T-cell clones before and after primary and booster YFV17D yellow fever vaccination, bulk TCR alpha and beta repertoires were sequenced longitudinally. Two healthy male donors, one aged 18 to 30 and one aged 30 to 40 years, were included in the cohort. Blood samples were taken at several timepoints before and after primary and secondary immunization, and bulk PBMC replicates and cell subsets were isolated. Overall study results and their limits: A small fraction of clonotypes appeared in both the CD4 and CD8 compartments, likely as a result of convergent recombination. Only a couple of donors were included in the study, so the extent to which the findings can be generalized is limited. The secondary T-cell response was found to be weaker but faster than the primary response, with a peak reached on day 5 rather than on day 15. FACS-sorted repertoires could contain abundant contaminating clonotypes from the bulk population, so computational filtering was required. Most clones expanded after primary vaccination (almost 98% of CD4 and roughly 90% of CD8) were re-detected after the booster, suggesting that broad memory maintenance occurred.

For sequencing, an Illumina NovaSeq 6000 was employed. TCR cDNA was made using 5'RACE template switching, a step that added a universal primer site and unique molecular identifiers. cDNA synthesis was primed from both the TCR alpha and TCR beta constant segments. Two PCR steps were used to amplify libraries, with sample barcodes and sequencing adapters being added in the second step. Sequencing of libraries was performed on Illumina HiSeq 2500 (2x100 bp) or NovaSeq (2x150 bp). From the authors' description of their analysis: MIGEC handled demultiplexing of reads and collapsing into UMI consensus sequences, while MiXCR performed V(D)J alignment. Clonotypes responding to the vaccine were identified with edgeR on replicate PBMC samples, with the criteria of FDR below 0.01 and a log2 fold change above 5 up to day 15. Each bulk clonotype received a CD4 or CD8 identity based on whether the sequenced CD4 or CD8 repertoire contained that clonotype at higher abundance. In-frame beta chains were kept once TCRdb had trimmed the public reads at Q25 with fastp and called clones with MiXCR. Every entry covers one CDR3 protein and lists the most common genes and DNA from its rows. The V and J calls follow TCRdb's processing rather than the paper's. This sample comprises about 320,000 distinct CDR3 sequences, approximately 4% of them detected only once. The biggest ten clones account for 15% to 20% of the sample.

The treatment or condition tag for this specimen amounts to: live attenuated yellow fever vaccine strain. At each blood-draw timepoint, two biological replicates of bulk PBMCs were collected. A standard Ficoll-Paque protocol was used to isolate PBMCs from peripheral blood. RNA was extracted with TriZol from bulk PBMCs, CD4 and CD8 fractions, and dextramer-positive and dextramer-negative fractions. The CDR3, from cysteine to phenylalanine, totals 13 residues. Only the CDR3 region is kept as DNA, spanning 39 bases read in frame from base 1. Trimming leaves V shorter by 4 bases and J shorter by 5 bases, with the junction holding 4 bases beyond the gene matches. Via the germline V gene (reference sequence), CDR1 is LNHNV and CDR2 YYDKDF. Notes on this clonotype: It lacks a known antigen. No much larger clonotype is one base removed from it; base qualities were not supplied.

The receptor's source is a man in his late teens or twenties who received the YFV17D yellow fever vaccine. The sample in question was PBMCs, obtained 15 days after the yellow fever booster vaccination. The chain is made from TRBV15 and TRBJ2-5, and 7 junction bases match TRBD1. CDR3 protein: CATSTGTAETQYF. The DNA sequence is TGTGCCACCAGCACGGGGACAGCGGAGACCCAGTACTTC.